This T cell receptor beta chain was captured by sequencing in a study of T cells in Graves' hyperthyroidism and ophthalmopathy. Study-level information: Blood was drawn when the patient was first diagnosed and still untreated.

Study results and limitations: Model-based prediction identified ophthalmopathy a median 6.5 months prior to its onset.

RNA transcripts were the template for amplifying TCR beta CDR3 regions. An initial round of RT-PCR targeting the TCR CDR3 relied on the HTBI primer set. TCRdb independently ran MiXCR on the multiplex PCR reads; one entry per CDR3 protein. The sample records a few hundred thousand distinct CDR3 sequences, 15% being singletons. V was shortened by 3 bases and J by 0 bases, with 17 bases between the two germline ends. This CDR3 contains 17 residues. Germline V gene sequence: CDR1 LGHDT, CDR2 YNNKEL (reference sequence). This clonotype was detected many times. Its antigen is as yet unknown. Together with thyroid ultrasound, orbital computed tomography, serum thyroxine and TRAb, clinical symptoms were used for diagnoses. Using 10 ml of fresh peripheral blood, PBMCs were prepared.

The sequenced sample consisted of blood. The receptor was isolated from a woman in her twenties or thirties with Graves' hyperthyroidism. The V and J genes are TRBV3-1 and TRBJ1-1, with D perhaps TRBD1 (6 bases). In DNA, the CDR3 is TGTGCCAGCAGCCATCCCCCTCAACAGGGAATGAACACTGAAGCTTTCTTT. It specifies CASSHPPQQGMNTEAFF.